Sequencing of this TCR beta chain was carried out in a study of cytomegalovirus exposure and HLA in healthy donors. Findings of the study overall: In most subjects, TCR beta sequences reportedly gave accurate predictions of HLA-A and HLA-B alleles. As immune exposure information, only CMV serostatus was available. In an earlier analysis, in several hundred donors, most V segments appeared productive either ~90% or ~30% of the time.

Amplification used 60 Vbeta primers and 13 Jbeta primers. This table comes from immunoSEQ multiplex PCR, and its TCRdb copy is limited to in-frame clones, with some not included. This repertoire shows 150,000 to 200,000 clones, over 75% found once; its top ten account for 6.3%. For this clone: The antigen remains undetermined.

Per germline, CDR1 GTSNPN and CDR2 SVGIG (reference sequence). This CDR3 contains 14 residues. The ends were cut back, 4 bases at V and 2 bases at J, with 12 bases in the middle. Among the donors, all were healthy bone marrow donors. Sequenced input: PBMCs. The chain combines TRBV30 with TRBJ1-5, with a possible D match to TRBD1 (5 bases). The origin of this receptor is a middle-aged man in good health and CMV-seropositive. This CDR3 reads CAWMLAGGNQPQHF. The CDR3 DNA is TGTGCCTGGATGTTGGCGGGGGGCAATCAGCCCCAGCATTTT.